This T cell receptor (beta chain) was profiled in a study of patients and donors after allogeneic stem cell transplantation. MiXCR was run by TCRdb on the RT-PCR reads, yielding one entry per CDR3 protein. The sample lists roughly 880,000 distinct CDR3 sequences, more than 15% seen once, with 6% in the top ten. Trimming pared 6 bases from V and 5 bases from J, leaving 10 bases between. The CDR3 has 13 amino acids. Germline CDR1 is MNHEY and CDR2 is SMNVEV (reference sequence). Only a few counts were recorded for this clonotype. The gene calls are TRBV27 and TRBJ2-2, with D uncertain. The clonotype originates from a human donor who was either an allogeneic HSCT recipient or a stem cell or donor lymphocyte infusion donor (not recorded which). It is not recorded whose cells these are; they may come from a transplant donor. The sequencing input was blood, either unsorted or a sorted T cell fraction (not recorded which). CDR3 bases: TGTGCCAGCAGGCCAAAGGGTACCGGGGAGCTGTTTTTT. This encodes CASRPKGTGELFF.